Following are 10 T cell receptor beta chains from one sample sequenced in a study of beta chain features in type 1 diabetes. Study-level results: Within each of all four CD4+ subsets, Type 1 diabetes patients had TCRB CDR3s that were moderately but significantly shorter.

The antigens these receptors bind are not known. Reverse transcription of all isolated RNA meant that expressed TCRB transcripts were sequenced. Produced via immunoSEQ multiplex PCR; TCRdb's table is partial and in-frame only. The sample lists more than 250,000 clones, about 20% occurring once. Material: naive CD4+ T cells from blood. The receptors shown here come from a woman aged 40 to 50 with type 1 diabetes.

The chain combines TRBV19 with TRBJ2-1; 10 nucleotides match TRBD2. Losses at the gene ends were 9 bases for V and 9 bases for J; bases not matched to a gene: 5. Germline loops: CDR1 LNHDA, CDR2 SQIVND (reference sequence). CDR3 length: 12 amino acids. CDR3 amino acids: CASSLAGAEQFF. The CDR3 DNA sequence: TGTGCCAGCTCCCTAGCGGGAGCTGAGCAGTTCTTC.

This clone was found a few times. Here the CDR3 DNA reads TGCAGCGTTTGGGGGAGGGCCATCGATGAGCAGTTCTTC. This translates into CSVWGRAIDEQFF. V is TRBV29-1 and J is TRBJ2-1; 7 bases match TRBD2. CDR1 SQVTM and CDR2 ANQGSEA come from the germline V gene. J gave up 8 bases and V 5 bases, and 9 bases lay outside the gene matches. The CDR3 is 13 amino acids.

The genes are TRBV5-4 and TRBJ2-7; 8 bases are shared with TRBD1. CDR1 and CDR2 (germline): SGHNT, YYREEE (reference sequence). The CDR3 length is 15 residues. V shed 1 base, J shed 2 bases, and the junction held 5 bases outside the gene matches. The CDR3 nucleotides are TGTGCCAGCAGCTTGAAGGACAGGGCTCCCTACGAGCAGTACTTC. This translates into CASSLKDRAPYEQYF.

CDR3 region: CATSRGPGLTYEQYF. The CDR3 DNA reads TGTGCCACCAGCAGAGGCCCAGGATTGACCTACGAGCAGTACTTC. The V call is TRBV15, the J call TRBJ2-7; no definite D call. This CDR3 spans 15 amino acids. V gave up 1 base and J gave up 2 bases, with 12 bases separating them. The germline V gene has CDR1 LNHNV and CDR2 YYDKDF (reference sequence).

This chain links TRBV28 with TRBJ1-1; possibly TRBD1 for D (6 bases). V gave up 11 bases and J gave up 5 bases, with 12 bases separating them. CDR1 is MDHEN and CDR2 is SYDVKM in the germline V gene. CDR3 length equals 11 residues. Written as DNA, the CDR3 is TGTGCCTCGGGGGGGCTAACTGAAGCTTTCTTT. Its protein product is CASGGLTEAFF.

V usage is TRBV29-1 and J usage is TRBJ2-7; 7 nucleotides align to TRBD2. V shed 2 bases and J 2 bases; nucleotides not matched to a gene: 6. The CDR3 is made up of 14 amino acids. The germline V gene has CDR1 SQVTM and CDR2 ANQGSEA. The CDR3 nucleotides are TGCAGCGTTGAATCCCCTAGCGGACCCTACGAGCAGTACTTC. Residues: CSVESPSGPYEQYF.

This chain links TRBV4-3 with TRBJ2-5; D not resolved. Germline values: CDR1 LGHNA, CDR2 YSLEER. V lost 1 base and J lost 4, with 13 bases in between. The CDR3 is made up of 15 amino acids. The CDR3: CASSQVVEARETQYF. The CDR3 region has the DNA TGCGCCAGCAGCCAAGTGGTCGAAGCGAGAGAGACCCAGTACTTC.

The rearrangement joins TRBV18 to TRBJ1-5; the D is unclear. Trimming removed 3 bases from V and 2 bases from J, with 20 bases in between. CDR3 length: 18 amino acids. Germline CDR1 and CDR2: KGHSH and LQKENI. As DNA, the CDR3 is TGTGCCAGCTCACCGACCTGGACGGGAAACGTCGGCAATCAGCCCCAGCATTTT. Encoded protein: CASSPTWTGNVGNQPQHF.

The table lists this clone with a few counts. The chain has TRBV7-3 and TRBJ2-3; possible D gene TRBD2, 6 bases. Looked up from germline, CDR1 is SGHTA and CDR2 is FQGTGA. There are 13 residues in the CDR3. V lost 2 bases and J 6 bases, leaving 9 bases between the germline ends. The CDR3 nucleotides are TGTGCCAGCAGCTTAGGAGGGGCCGATACGCAGTATTTT. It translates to CASSLGGADTQYF.

The CDR3 region has the DNA TGTGCCAGCAGTCAGAAAAGCAGGGGGGAGCAGTACTTC. This translates into CASSQKSRGEQYF. V is TRBV6-5 and J is TRBJ2-7; 7 nucleotides agree with TRBD1. Germline-derived CDR1 and CDR2 are MNHEY and SVGAGI. This CDR3 contains 13 residues. The V segment lost 5 bases and the J segment 7 bases; nucleotides outside the gene matches: 8.